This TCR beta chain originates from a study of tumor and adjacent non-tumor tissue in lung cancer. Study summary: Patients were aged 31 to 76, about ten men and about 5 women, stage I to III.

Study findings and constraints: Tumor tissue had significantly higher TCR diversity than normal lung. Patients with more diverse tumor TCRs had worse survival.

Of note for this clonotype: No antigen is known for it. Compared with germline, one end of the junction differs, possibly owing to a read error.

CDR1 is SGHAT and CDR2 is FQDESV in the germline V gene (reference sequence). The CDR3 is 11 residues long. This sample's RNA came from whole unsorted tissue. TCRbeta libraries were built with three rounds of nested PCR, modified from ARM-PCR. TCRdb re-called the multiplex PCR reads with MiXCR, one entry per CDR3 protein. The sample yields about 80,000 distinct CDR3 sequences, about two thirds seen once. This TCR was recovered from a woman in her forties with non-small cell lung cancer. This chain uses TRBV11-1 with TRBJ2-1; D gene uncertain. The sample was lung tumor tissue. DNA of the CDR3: TGTGCCAGCAGCTTAAGTAATGAACAGTTCTTC. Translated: CASSLSNEQFF. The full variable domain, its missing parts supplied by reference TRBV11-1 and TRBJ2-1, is EAEVAQSPRYKITEKSQAVAFWCDPISGHATLYWYRQILGQGPELLVQFQDESVVDDSQLPKDRFSAERLKGVDSTLKIQPAELGDSAMYLCASSLSNEQFFGPGTRLTVL.